A single sample gave rise to the 13 T cell receptor beta chains below, sequenced in a study of Ad26.COV2.S vaccination and SARS-CoV-2 variants. Generated by immunoSEQ multiplex PCR, the TCRdb table keeps only in-frame clones and is missing some. The profile shows around 320,000 clones, about 86% of them singletons. Treatment in this sample: 15 to 20 received Ad26.COV2.S at low or high dose, single or two shots; roughly five received placebo; per-sample allocation not given. The samples date from day 63 after the first vaccine or placebo injection. The sample consisted of peripheral blood, taken in a trial of Ad26.COV2.S vaccine versus placebo. The receptor set was obtained from a person aged 18-60 years who received the Ad26.COV2.S COVID-19 vaccine or a placebo.

This sequence joins TRBV2 and TRBJ1-5, with 9 bases fitting TRBD1. From germline, CDR1 is SNHLY and CDR2 FYNNEI. This CDR3 spans 15 amino acids. The V gene end was trimmed by 6 bases and the J gene end by 4 bases; junction bases not matched to a gene: 7. CDR3 sequence: CASSRDRVGNQPQHF. DNA of the CDR3: TGTGCCAGCAGCCGGGACAGGGTGGGAAATCAGCCCCAGCATTTT. Full variable domain (rest looked up from reference TRBV2 and TRBJ1-5): EPEVTQTPSHQVTQMGQEVILRCVPISNHLYFYWYRQILGQKVEFLVSFYNNEISEKSEIFDDQFSVERPDGSNFTLKIRSTKLEDSAMYFCASSRDRVGNQPQHFGDGTRLSIL.

CDR3 protein: CASTRTGSYGYTF. CDR3 bases: TGTGCCAGCACCCGGACAGGATCATATGGCTACACCTTC. The chain employs TRBV7-8 and TRBJ1-2; 7 bases line up with TRBD1. This CDR3 region has 13 residues. V lost 7 bases to trimming and J lost 5 bases; unmatched junction nucleotides: 7. Looked up from germline, CDR1 is SGHVS and CDR2 is FQNEAQ.

V and J are TRBV10-3 and TRBJ1-3; D is undetermined. The CDR3 has 12 amino acids. Trimming left V 2 bases short and J 4 bases short, with 3 bases between. CDR1 is ENHRY, CDR2 SYGVKD, per germline. Here the CDR3 reads CAISEGGNTIYF. CDR3 nucleotide sequence: TGTGCCATCAGTGAGGGGGGAAACACCATATATTTT.

The chain is built from TRBV30 and TRBJ1-1; D uncertain. V was cut by 0 bases and J by 0 bases, with 8 bases left in between. CDR3 length: 14 residues. Germline V gives CDR1 GTSNPN, CDR2 SVGIG (reference sequence). The CDR3, as DNA: TGTGCCTGGAGTGTAGGGCAGCTGAACACTGAAGCTTTCTTT. Translation gives CAWSVGQLNTEAFF.

The V gene is TRBV6-5, the J gene TRBJ2-2; the D gene is possibly TRBD1 (6 bases). V was clipped by 2 bases and J by 6 bases, with 13 bases between them. CDR1 is MNHEY and CDR2 is SVGAGI in the germline V gene. CDR3 length: 15 residues. CDR3 protein: CASSYRQVGAGELFF. As DNA, the CDR3 is TGTGCCAGCAGTTACAGACAGGTTGGGGCCGGGGAGCTGTTTTTT.

This chain links TRBV12-5 with TRBJ2-2; TRBD1 matches at 7 bases. Germline assignment: CDR1 LGHNT and CDR2 FRNRAP. This CDR3 contains 15 residues. Trimming removed 5 bases from V and 1 base from J; junction bases left unmatched: 4. The CDR3 spells CASGPGQVNTGELFF. CDR3 DNA sequence: TGTGCTAGTGGTCCCGGACAGGTGAACACCGGGGAGCTGTTTTTT. The full variable domain, completed using reference TRBV12-5 and TRBJ2-2, is DARVTQTPRHKVTEMGQEVTMRCQPILGHNTVFWYRQTMMQGLELLAYFRNRAPLDDSGMPKDRFSAEMPDATLATLKIQPSEPRDSAVYFCASGPGQVNTGELFFGEGSRLTVL.

The chain links TRBV6-5 to TRBJ2-5; 10 bases are a match to TRBD1. This CDR3 is 15 amino acids long. The ends lost 7 bases at V and 1 base at J; junction bases unmatched: 6. From germline, CDR1 is MNHEY and CDR2 SVGAGI. The CDR3 nucleotides read TGTGCCAGCACTGGGGGGGACAGGGGCCAAGAGACCCAGTACTTC. Protein product: CASTGGDRGQETQYF.

This sequence joins TRBV5-4 and TRBJ2-3, with TRBD1 identical over 9 bases. The germline V gene encodes CDR1 SGHNT and CDR2 YYREEE (reference sequence). The CDR3 loop spans 15 amino acids. The ends lost 4 bases at V and 0 bases at J; junction bases unmatched: 3. The CDR3 here is CASSIQGASTDTQYF. The CDR3 bases are TGTGCCAGCAGCATACAGGGGGCGAGCACAGATACGCAGTATTTT.

The chain is built from TRBV5-6 and TRBJ2-1; D gene uncertain. Trimming took off 2 bases at V and 0 bases at J, with 12 bases between the two ends. This CDR3 comprises 16 residues. Germline CDR1 and CDR2: SGHDT and YYEEEE. The CDR3 coding sequence is TGTGCCAGCAGCTTATATCTACGGACCTCCTACAATGAGCAGTTCTTC. It yields the protein CASSLYLRTSYNEQFF. Using reference TRBV5-6 and TRBJ2-1 for the parts outside the CDR3, the full variable domain is DAGVTQSPTHLIKTRGQQVTLRCSPKSGHDTVSWYQQALGQGPQFIFQYYEEEERQRGNFPDRFSGHQFPNYSSELNVNALLLGDSALYLCASSLYLRTSYNEQFFGPGTRLTVL.

J is TRBJ1-2 and V is TRBV9; D possibly corresponds to TRBD1 (6 bases). V was cut by 0 bases and J by 5 bases, with 11 bases left in between. CDR3 size: 14 residues. The germline CDR1 and CDR2 sequences are SGDLS and YYNGEE. The CDR3 DNA reads as TGTGCCAGCAGCGTAGAGCAGGGGCAATATGGCTACACCTTC. This codes for CASSVEQGQYGYTF.

The V call is TRBV5-4, the J call TRBJ2-2; D ambiguous. The V end was cut by 4 bases, the J end by 3 bases, with 13 bases between. The germline V gene has CDR1 SGHNT and CDR2 YYREEE (reference sequence). This CDR3 is 15 amino acids long. CDR3 in amino acids: CASSEGGFDTGELFF. CDR3 nucleotides: TGTGCCAGCAGCGAAGGTGGATTTGACACCGGGGAGCTGTTTTTT.

CDR3 sequence (DNA): TGTGCCAGTAGTACGGACAGGGGATATCAGCCCCAGCATTTT. Translated: CASSTDRGYQPQHF. This rearrangement joins TRBV19 to TRBJ1-5, with 9 nucleotides matching TRBD1. This CDR3 is built from 14 residues. V gave up 4 bases and J gave up 5 bases; unmatched junction bases: 3. Germline CDR1 and CDR2: LNHDA and SQIVND (reference sequence). Full variable domain (rest looked up from reference TRBV19 and TRBJ1-5): DGGITQSPKYLFRKEGQNVTLSCEQNLNHDAMYWYRQDPGQGLRLIYYSQIVNDFQKGDIAEGYSVSREKKESFPLTVTSAQKNPTAFYLCASSTDRGYQPQHFGDGTRLSIL.

This clone was observed a few times. J is TRBJ1-5 and V is TRBV30; no reliable D call. V was trimmed by 2 bases and J by 3 bases, leaving 8 bases between them. The CDR3 consists of 13 residues. The germline CDR1 and CDR2 sequences are GTSNPN and SVGIG (reference sequence). As DNA, the CDR3 is TGTGCCTGGAGTACGGACTCCAATCAGCCCCAGCATTTT. As protein: CAWSTDSNQPQHF.